Listed below are T cell receptor beta chains from one sample, sequenced in a study of OX40 agonist ivuxolimab in advanced cancers. This table comes from immunoSEQ multiplex PCR, and its TCRdb copy is limited to in-frame clones, with some not included. The data show almost 70,000 clones, about nine tenths seen once. Material: CD4+ or CD8+ T cells sorted from blood, obtained in a trial of the OX40 agonist ivuxolimab. The origin of the receptors is an adult with an advanced solid tumor such as melanoma, head and neck, liver or kidney cancer. Both conserved end residues are trimmed from each CDR3. The D gene is left open where the match is weak.

v_call d_call cdr3_aa
TRBV4-3 . ASSQLYPQPDEQY
TRBV27 . ASSPRTALVEQF
TRBV6-5 . ASGGQQANYGYT
TRBV5-4 . ASSLTGLNQPQH
TRBV7-6 . ASSLDPHTGELF
TRBV4-1 . ASSHLRGGFNYGYT
TRBV29-1 . SVEDAKEQY
TRBV7-8 TRBD2 ASSTWSGRGTHNEQF
TRBV4-1 TRBD2 ASSPAGGVTYEQY
TRBV19 . ASSIAWDQETQY
TRBV28 TRBD2 ASLPSGSTDTQY
TRBV11-3 . ASSLVGVGTDTQY
TRBV30 . AWSVPPRATGDNEQF